The clone carrying this TCR beta chain was detected a few times. The method was immunoSEQ multiplex PCR; TCRdb's version includes in-frame clones alone and lacks a portion of them. Of some 91,000 clones listed, 90% to 96% are singletons. CDR1 is WSHSY, CDR2 SAAADI, per germline. With 3 bases removed from V and 3 bases from J, the gap between germline ends came to 5 bases. The length of the CDR3 is 12 residues. The data belong to a study of technical replicates of blood from a handful of donors. Sequencing was carried out using T cells isolated from PBMCs. The chain combines TRBV10-2 with TRBJ1-1, with D maybe TRBD1 (5 bases). The receptor was derived from a human donor in good health. The CDR3 is CASSEGDTEAFF. Here the CDR3 DNA reads TGCGCCAGCAGTGAAGGGGACACTGAAGCTTTCTTT.